The 3 T cell receptor beta chains below all came from one sample that was sequenced in a study of blood T cell repertoires in COVID-19. Profiling relied on immunoSEQ multiplex PCR, and the TCRdb table lists in-frame clones only, not all of them. The sample yields roughly 90,000 clones, about 85% seen once. The specimen sequenced was peripheral blood. These TCRs come from a man aged 50 or older with acute or convalescent COVID-19.

V is TRBV23-1 and J is TRBJ1-5; D possibly corresponds to TRBD1 (6 bases). TRBV23-1 is known as an ORF, though its function is uncertain. V was shortened by 4 bases and J by 0 bases, with 13 bases between the two germline ends. CDR3 length: 16 residues. The CDR3 loop is CASSPRGPYSNQPQHF. The CDR3, as DNA: TGCGCCAGCAGTCCCAGGGGCCCCTATAGCAATCAGCCCCAGCATTTT.

The genes are TRBV30 and TRBJ2-7, with 7 bases aligning to TRBD2. The CDR3 covers 15 residues. Looked up from germline, CDR1 is GTSNPN and CDR2 is SVGIG (reference sequence). V dropped 3 bases and J dropped 2; count of bases not matched to a gene: 10. The chain's CDR3 is CAWSDLADPTYEQYF. Here the CDR3 DNA reads TGTGCCTGGAGCGACCTAGCGGATCCAACCTACGAGCAGTACTTC.

The J gene is TRBJ1-3, the V gene TRBV6-1, with 9 bases identical to TRBD1. V dropped 2 bases and J dropped 2; count of bases not matched to a gene: 1. The CDR3 is 15 amino acids. Germline V gives CDR1 MNHNS, CDR2 SASEGT. CDR3 residues: CASSENRGPGNTIYF. The CDR3 nucleotides are TGTGCCAGCAGTGAAAACAGGGGGCCTGGAAACACCATATATTTT.